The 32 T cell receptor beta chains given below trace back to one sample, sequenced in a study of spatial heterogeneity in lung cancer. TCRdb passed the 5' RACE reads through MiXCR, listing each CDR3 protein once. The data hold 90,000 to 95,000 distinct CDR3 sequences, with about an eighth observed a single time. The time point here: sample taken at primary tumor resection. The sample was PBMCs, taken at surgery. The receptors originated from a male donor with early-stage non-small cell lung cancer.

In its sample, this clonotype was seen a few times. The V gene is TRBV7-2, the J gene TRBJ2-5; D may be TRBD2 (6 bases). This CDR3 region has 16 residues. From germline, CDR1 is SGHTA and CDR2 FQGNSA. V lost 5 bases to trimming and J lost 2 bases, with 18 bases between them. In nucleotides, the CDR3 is TGTGCCAGCAGCCCGACTATTAGCGGCTCTCAAGAGACCCAGTACTTC. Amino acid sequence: CASSPTISGSQETQYF.

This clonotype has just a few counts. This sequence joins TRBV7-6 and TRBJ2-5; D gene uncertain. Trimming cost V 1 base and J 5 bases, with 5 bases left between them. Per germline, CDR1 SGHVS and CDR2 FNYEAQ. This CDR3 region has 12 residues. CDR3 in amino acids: CASSLEVETQYF. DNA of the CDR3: TGTGCCAGCAGCTTAGAGGTTGAGACCCAGTACTTC.

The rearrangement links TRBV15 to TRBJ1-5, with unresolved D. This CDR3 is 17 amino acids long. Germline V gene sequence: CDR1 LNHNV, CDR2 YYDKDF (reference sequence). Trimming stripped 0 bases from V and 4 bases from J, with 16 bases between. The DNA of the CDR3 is TGTGCCACCAGCAGAGATAGAACGGCTTTCGGGAATCAGCCCCAGCATTTT. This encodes CATSRDRTAFGNQPQHF.

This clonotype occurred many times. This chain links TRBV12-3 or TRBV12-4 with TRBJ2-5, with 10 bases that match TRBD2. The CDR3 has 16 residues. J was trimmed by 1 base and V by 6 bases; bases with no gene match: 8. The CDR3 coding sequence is TGTGCCAGCAGCCCTACTAGCGGGGTCCTCCAAGAGACCCAGTACTTC. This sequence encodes CASSPTSGVLQETQYF.

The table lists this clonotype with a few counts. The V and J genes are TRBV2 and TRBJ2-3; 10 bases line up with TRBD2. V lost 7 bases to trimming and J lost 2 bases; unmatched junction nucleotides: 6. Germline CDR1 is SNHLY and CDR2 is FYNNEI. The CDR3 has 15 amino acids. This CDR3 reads CASKVLAGVTDTQYF. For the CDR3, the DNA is TGTGCCAGCAAGGTGCTAGCGGGAGTCACAGATACGCAGTATTTT.

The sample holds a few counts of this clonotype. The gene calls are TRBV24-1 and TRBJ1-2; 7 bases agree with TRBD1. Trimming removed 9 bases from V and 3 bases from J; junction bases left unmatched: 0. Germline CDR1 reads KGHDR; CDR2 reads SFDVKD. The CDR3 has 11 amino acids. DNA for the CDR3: TGTGCCACCGGGACAGACTATGGCTACACCTTC. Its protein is CATGTDYGYTF.

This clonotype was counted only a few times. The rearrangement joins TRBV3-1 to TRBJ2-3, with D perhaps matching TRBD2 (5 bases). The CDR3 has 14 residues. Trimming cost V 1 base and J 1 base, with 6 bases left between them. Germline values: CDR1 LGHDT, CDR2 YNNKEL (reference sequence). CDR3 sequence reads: CASSQVARTDTQYF. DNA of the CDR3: TGTGCCAGCAGCCAAGTAGCGCGCACAGATACGCAGTATTTT.

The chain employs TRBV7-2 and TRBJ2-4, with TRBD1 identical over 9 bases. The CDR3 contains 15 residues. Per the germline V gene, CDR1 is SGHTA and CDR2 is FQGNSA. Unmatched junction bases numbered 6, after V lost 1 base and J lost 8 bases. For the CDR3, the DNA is TGTGCCAGCAGCTTAGGAAACAGGGGGCGAGACATTCAGTACTTC. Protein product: CASSLGNRGRDIQYF.

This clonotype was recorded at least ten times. The CDR3 DNA reads as TGCAGCGTTGCGCGCCAACAGAGGGATACGCAGTATTTT. It yields the protein CSVARQQRDTQYF. The chain couples TRBV29-1 to TRBJ2-3; D gene ambiguous. The CDR3 consists of 13 residues. CDR1 SQVTM and CDR2 ANQGSEA come from the germline V gene. V gave up 4 bases and J gave up 6 bases, with 14 bases separating them.

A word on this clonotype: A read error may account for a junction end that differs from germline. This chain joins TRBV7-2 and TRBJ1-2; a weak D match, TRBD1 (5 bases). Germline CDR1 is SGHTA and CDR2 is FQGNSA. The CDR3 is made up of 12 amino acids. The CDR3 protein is CASRLGHDGYTF. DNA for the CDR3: TGTGCCAGCAGGTTAGGACATGATGGCTACACCTTC.

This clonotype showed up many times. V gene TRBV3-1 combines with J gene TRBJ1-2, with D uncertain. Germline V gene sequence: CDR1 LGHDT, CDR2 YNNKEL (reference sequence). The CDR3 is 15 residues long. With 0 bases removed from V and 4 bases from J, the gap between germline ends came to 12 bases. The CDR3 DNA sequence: TGTGCCAGCAGCCAAGAAGGATCAGAGTTCTATGGCTACACCTTC. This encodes CASSQEGSEFYGYTF.

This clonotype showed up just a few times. The CDR3 protein is CASSLEFTLIYNEQFF. CDR3 nucleotides: TGTGCCAGCAGCTTAGAGTTTACCCTAATCTACAATGAGCAGTTCTTC. V gene TRBV7-2 combines with J gene TRBJ2-1; D not resolved. The germline V and J ends were trimmed by 1 base and 3 bases, with 13 bases remaining between them. The CDR3 runs 16 residues. Germline V CDR1 and CDR2: SGHTA, FQGNSA.

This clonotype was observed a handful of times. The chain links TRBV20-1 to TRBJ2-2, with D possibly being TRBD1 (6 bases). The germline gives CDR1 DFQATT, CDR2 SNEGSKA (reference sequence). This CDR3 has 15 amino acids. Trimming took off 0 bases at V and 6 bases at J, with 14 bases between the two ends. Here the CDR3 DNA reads TGCAGTGCTAGAGATCTCGACAGGAGCCCCGGGGAGCTGTTTTTT. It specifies CSARDLDRSPGELFF.

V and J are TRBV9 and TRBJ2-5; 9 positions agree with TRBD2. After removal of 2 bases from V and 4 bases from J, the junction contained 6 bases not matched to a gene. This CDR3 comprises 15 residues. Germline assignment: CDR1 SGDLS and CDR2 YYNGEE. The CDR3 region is CASSVTERGAETQYF. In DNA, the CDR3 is TGTGCCAGCAGCGTGACGGAGCGGGGGGCAGAGACCCAGTACTTC. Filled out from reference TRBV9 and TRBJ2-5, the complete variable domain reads DSGVTQTPKHLITATGQRVTLRCSPRSGDLSVYWYQQSLDQGLQFLIQYYNGEERAKGNILERFSAQQFPDLHSELNLSSLELGDSALYFCASSVTERGAETQYFGPGTRLLVL.

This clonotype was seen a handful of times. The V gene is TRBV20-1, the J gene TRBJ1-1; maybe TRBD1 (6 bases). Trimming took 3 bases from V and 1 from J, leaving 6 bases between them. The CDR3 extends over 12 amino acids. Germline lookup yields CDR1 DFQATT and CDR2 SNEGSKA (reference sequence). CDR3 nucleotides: TGCAGTGCTAGGACAGGGAACACTGAAGCTTTCTTT. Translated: CSARTGNTEAFF.

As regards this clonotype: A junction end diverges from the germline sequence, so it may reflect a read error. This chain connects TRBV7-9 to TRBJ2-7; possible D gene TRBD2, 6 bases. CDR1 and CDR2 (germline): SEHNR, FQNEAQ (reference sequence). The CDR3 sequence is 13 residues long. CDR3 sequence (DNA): TGTGCCAGCAGCCCCGGGCCGACTAGTCGGCAGCACTTC. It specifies CASSPGPTSRQHF.

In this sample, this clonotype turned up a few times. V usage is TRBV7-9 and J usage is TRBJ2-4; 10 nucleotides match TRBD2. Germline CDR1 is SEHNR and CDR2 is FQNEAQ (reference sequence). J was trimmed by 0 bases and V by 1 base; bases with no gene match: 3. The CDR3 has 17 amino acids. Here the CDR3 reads CASSLELAGLAKNIQYF. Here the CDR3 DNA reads TGTGCCAGCAGCTTAGAACTAGCGGGACTAGCCAAAAACATTCAGTACTTC.

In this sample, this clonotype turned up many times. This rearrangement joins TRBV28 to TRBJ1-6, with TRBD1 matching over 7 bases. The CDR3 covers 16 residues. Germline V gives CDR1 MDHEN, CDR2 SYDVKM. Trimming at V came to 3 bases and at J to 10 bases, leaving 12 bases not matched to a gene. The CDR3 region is CASSFSTAGGRSPLHF. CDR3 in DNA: TGTGCCAGCAGTTTTAGCACGGCAGGGGGTAGGTCACCCCTCCACTTT.

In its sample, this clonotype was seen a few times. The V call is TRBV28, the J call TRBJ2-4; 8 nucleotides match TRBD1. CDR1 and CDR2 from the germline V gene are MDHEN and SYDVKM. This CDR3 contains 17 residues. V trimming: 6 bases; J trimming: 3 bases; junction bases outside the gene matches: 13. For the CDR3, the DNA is TGTGCCAGCAGACCCCCCAGGACAGGGAAGGGCAAAAACATTCAGTACTTC. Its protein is CASRPPRTGKGKNIQYF.

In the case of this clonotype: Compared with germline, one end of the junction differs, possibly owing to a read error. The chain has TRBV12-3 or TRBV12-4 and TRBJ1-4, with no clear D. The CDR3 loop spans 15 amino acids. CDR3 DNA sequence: TGTGCCAGCAGGGCCACCGGGATTAGGGATGAAAAACTGTTTTTC. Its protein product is CASRATGIRDEKLFF.

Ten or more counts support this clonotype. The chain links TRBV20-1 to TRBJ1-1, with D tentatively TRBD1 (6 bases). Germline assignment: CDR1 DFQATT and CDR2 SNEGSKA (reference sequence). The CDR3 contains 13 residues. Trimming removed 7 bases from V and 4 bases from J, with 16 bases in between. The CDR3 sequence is CSVTKDSSTEAFF. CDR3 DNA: TGCAGTGTTACTAAGGACAGCAGCACTGAAGCTTTCTTT.

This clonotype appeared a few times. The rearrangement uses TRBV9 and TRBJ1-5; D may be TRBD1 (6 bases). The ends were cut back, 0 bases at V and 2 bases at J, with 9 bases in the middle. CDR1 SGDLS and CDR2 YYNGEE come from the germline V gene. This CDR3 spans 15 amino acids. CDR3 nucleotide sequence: TGTGCCAGCAGCGTAGGGTGGACAGGCAATCAGCCCCAGCATTTT. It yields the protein CASSVGWTGNQPQHF.

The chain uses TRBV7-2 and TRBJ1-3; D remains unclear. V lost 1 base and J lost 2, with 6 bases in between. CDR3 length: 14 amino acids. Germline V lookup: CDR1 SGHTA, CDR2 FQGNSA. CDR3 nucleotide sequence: TGTGCCAGCAGCTTAGGAGCGGCTGGAAACACCATATATTTT. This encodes CASSLGAAGNTIYF. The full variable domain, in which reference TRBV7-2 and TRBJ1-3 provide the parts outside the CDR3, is GAGVSQSPSNKVTEKGKDVELRCDPISGHTALYWYRQSLGQGLEFLIYFQGNSAPDKSGLPSDRFSAERTGGSVSTLTIQRTQQEDSAVYLCASSLGAAGNTIYFGEGSWLTVV.

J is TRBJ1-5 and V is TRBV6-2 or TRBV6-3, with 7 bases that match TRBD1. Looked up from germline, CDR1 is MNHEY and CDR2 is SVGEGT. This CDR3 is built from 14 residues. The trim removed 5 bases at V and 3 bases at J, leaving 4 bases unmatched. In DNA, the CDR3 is TGTGCCAGCAGTAATACAGGGGTCAATCAGCCCCAGCATTTT. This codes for CASSNTGVNQPQHF.

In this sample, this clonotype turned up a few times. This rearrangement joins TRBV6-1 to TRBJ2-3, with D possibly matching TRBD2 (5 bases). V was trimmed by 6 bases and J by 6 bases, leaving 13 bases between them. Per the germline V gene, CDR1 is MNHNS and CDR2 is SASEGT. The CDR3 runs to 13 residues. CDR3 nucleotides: TGTGCCAGCAGGGACTCAGGAATCGATACGCAGTATTTT. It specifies CASRDSGIDTQYF.

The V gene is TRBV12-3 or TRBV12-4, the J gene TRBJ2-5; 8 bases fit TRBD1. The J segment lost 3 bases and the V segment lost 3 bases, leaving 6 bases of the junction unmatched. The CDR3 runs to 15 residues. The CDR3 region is CASSFGQGSKETQYF. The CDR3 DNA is TGTGCCAGCAGTTTTGGACAGGGCTCCAAAGAGACCCAGTACTTC.

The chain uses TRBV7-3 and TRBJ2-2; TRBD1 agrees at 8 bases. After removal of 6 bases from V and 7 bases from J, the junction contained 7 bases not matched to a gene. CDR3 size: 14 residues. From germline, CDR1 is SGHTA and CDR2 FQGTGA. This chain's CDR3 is CASRLGQGIGELFF. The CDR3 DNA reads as TGTGCCAGCAGACTCGGACAGGGTATCGGGGAGCTGTTTTTT. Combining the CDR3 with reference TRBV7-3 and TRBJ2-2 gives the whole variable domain GAGVSQTPSNKVTEKGKYVELRCDPISGHTALYWYRQSLGQGPEFLIYFQGTGAADDSGLPNDRFFAVRPEGSVSTLKIQRTERGDSAVYLCASRLGQGIGELFFGEGSRLTVL.

Written as DNA, the CDR3 is TGTGCCAGCAGTTGGGTCATGAACACTGAAGCTTTCTTT. Protein: CASSWVMNTEAFF. This chain uses TRBV6-2 or TRBV6-3 with TRBJ1-1; no clear D gene. The V and J ends lost 4 bases and 0 bases respectively, with 6 bases between them. The germline CDR1 and CDR2 sequences are MNHEY and SVGEGT. There are 13 residues in the CDR3.

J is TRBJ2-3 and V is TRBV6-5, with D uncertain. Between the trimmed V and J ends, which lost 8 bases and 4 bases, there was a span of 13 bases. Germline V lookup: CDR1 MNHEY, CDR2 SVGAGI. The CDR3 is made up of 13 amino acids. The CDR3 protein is CASGNFRADTQYF. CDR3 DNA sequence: TGTGCCAGCGGAAACTTCCGAGCAGATACGCAGTATTTT.

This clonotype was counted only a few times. CDR3 protein: CASSTGLPPYEQYF. CDR3 nucleotide sequence: TGCGCCAGCAGCACGGGACTACCCCCTTACGAGCAGTACTTC. The chain joins TRBV5-1 to TRBJ2-7; 7 positions agree with TRBD2. The V gene's germline CDR1 is SGHRS and CDR2 YFSETQ. The J segment lost 4 bases and the V segment lost 4 bases, leaving 8 bases of the junction unmatched. The CDR3 is 14 amino acids.

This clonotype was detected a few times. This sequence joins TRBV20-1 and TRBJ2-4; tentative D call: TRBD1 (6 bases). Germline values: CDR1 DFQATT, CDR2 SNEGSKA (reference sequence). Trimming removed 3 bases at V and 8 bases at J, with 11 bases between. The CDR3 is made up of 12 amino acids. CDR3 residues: CSASWQGYIQYF. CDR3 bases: TGCAGTGCTAGTTGGCAGGGGTACATTCAGTACTTC.

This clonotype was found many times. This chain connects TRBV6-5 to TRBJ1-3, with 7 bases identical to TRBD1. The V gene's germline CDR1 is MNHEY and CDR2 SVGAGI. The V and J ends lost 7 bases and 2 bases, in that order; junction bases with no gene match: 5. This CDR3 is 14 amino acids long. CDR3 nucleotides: TGTGCCAGCAAGGACAGGTACACTGGAAACACCATATATTTT. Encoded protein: CASKDRYTGNTIYF.